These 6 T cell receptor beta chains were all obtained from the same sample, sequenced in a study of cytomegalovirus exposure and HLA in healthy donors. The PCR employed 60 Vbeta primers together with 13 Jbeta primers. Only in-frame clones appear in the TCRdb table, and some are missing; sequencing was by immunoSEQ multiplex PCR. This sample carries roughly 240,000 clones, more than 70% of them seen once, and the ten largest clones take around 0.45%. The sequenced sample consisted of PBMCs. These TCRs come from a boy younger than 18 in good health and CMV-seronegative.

The CDR3 region has the DNA TGTGCCAGCAGTGACTCCGGTCTAGCGGAGTACAATGAGCAGTTCTTC. It is translated as CASSDSGLAEYNEQFF. The V call is TRBV6-4, the J call TRBJ2-1; 7 positions agree with TRBD2. The V gene end was trimmed by 0 bases and the J gene end by 4 bases; junction bases not matched to a gene: 6. Germline V gives CDR1 MRHNA, CDR2 SNTAGT. This CDR3 has 16 amino acids.

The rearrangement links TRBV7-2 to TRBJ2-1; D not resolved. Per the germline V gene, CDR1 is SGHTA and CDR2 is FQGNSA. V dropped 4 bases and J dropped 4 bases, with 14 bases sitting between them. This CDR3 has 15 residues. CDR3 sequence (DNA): TGTGCCAGCAGCTGGGCTTCCGTGAAATACAATGAGCAGTTCTTC. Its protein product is CASSWASVKYNEQFF.

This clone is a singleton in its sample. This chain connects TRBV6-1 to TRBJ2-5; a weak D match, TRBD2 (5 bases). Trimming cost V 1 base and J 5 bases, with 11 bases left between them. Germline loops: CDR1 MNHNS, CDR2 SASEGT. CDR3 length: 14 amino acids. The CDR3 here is CASSEDPRAETQYF. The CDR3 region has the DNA TGTGCCAGCAGTGAAGACCCGAGGGCTGAGACCCAGTACTTC.

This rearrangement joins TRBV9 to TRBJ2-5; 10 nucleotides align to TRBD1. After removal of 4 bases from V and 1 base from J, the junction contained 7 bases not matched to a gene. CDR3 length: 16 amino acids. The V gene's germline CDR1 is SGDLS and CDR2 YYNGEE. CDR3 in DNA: TGTGCCAGCAGCCCCGGACAGGGGGGCATCCAAGAGACCCAGTACTTC. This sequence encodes CASSPGQGGIQETQYF.

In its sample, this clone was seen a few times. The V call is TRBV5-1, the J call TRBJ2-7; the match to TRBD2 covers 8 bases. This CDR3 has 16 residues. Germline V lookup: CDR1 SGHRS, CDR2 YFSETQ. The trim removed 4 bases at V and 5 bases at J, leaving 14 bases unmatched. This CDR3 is CASSHGGYRLANEQYF. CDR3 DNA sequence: TGCGCCAGCAGCCATGGCGGGTATAGACTAGCGAACGAGCAGTACTTC.

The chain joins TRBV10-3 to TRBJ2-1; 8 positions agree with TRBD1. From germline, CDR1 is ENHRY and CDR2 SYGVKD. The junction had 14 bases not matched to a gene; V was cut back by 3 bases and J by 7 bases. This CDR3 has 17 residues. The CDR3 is CAISDPTRQGPGNEQFF. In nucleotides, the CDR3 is TGTGCCATCAGTGACCCTACCCGACAGGGGCCAGGGAATGAGCAGTTCTTC.